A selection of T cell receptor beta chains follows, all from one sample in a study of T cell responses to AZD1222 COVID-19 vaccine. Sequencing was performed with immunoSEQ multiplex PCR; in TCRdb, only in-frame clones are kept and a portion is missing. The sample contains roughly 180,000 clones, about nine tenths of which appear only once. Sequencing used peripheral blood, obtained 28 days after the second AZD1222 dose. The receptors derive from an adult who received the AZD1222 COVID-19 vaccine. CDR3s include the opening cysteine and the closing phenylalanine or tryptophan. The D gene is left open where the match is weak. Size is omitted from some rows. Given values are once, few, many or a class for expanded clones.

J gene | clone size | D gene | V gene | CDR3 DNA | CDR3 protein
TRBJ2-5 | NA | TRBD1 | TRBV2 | TGTGCCAGCAGTGTTTCGGCAGGGGGCGAGGGAGGAGAGACCCAGTACTTC | CASSVSAGGEGGETQYF
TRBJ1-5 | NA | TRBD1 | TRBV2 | TGTGCCAGCAGACCGGGACAGGGGGATTATAGCAATCAGCCCCAGCATTTT | CASRPGQGDYSNQPQHF
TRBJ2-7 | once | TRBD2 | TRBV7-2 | TGTGCCAGCAGCTTAGTTAGCGGGAGCGAGCAGTACTTC | CASSLVSGSEQYF
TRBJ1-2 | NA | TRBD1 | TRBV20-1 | TGCAGTGCTAGTCGAGGTGACAGGGGTTATGGCTACACCTTC | CSASRGDRGYGYTF
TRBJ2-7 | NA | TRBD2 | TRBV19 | TGTGCCAGTAGTGCAAAGATTGGGGGGGGAGAGCAGTACTTC | CASSAKIGGGEQYF
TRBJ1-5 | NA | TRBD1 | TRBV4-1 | TGCGCCAGCAGCCAAGATAGAAGGGGCAGGGGGCTGAATCAGCCCCAGCATTTT | CASSQDRRGRGLNQPQHF
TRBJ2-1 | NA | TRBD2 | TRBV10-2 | TGCGCCAGCCTCTCTAGCGGGGGTAGCAATGAGCAGTTCTTC | CASLSSGGSNEQFF
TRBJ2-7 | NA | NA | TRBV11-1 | TGTGCCAGCAGCTTTAACAGCCAACAAACCTACGAGCAGTACTTC | CASSFNSQQTYEQYF
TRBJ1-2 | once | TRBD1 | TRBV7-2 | TGTGCCAGCAGCCTCGACAGGGCATATGGCTACACCTTC | CASSLDRAYGYTF
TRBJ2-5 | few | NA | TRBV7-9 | TGTGCCAGACACTTTGGGGAGACCCAGTACTTC | CARHFGETQYF
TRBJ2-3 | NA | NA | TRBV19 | TGTGCCAGTAGGCCCCGGGGGAGCACAGATACGCAGTATTTT | CASRPRGSTDTQYF
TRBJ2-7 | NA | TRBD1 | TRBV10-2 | TGCGCCAGCAGTAGGGACAGGGCTGACTACGAGCAGTACTTC | CASSRDRADYEQYF
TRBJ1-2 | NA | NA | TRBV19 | TGTGCCAGTAATTACAGGCTCTCTGGCTATGGCTACACCTTC | CASNYRLSGYGYTF
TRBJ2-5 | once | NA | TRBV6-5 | TGTGCCAGCAGTCCGGGACTCCGGGAGACCCAGTACTTC | CASSPGLRETQYF
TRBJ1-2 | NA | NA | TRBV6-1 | TGTGCCAGCAGTGAGATCGGGCTGGGGGGCTATGGCTACACCTTC | CASSEIGLGGYGYTF
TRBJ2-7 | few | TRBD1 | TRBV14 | TGTGCCAGCAGCCCAAACAGGGGGCCCTACGAGCAGTACTTC | CASSPNRGPYEQYF
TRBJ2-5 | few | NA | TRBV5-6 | TGTGCCAGCAGCTTGGCCGGGACAATCGTCGAGACCCAGTACTTC | CASSLAGTIVETQYF
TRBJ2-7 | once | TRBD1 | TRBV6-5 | TGTGCCAGCAGTCCTCTCCGGACAGGATACGAGCAGTACTTC | CASSPLRTGYEQYF
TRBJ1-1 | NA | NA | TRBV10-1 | TGCGCCAGCAGTGAAGAGGGTTCGGGGTTAGCTTTCTTT | CASSEEGSGLAFF
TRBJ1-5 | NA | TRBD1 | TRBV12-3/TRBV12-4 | TGTGCCAGCGGGACAGGAGGATATCAGCCCCAGCATTTT | CASGTGGYQPQHF
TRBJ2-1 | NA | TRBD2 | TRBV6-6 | TGTGCCAGCAGTGCCACCGGGACTAGCGCGTCTCGAGAGCAGTTCTTC | CASSATGTSASREQFF
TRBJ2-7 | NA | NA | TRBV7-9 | TGTGCCAGCAGCCCAGGTGCCGGAGTCCCCTACGAGCAGTACTTC | CASSPGAGVPYEQYF
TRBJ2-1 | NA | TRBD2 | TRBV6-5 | TGTGCCAGCCGCGGACTAGCGAGCTTCGGTGAGCAGTTCTTC | CASRGLASFGEQFF
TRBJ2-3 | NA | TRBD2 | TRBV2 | TGTGCCAGCAGTTCCTACCTAGCGGGAGAGACAGATACGCAGTATTTT | CASSSYLAGETDTQYF
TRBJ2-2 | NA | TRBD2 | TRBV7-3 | TGTGCCAGCAGCTTAAAAGCGGGAGGTCCCGGGGAGCTGTTTTTT | CASSLKAGGPGELFF
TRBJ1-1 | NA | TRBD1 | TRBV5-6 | TGTGCCAGCAGCCCGCGCTTGACAGGGGTGGACACTGAAGCTTTCTTT | CASSPRLTGVDTEAFF
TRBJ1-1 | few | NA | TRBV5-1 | TGCGCCAGCAGCACGACGAGGCGCAACGCTGAAGCTTTCTTT | CASSTTRRNAEAFF
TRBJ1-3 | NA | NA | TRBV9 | TGTGCCAGCAGCGTCCTGGGGACACGATCCTTCTCTGGAAACACCATATATTTT | CASSVLGTRSFSGNTIYF
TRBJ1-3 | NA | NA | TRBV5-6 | TGTGCCAGCAGCTTAACAGGTGCCTCTGGAAACACCATATATTTT | CASSLTGASGNTIYF
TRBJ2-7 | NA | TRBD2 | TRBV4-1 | TGCGCCAGCAGCCAAACTAGCGGGAGGCGGACCTACGAGCAGTACTTC | CASSQTSGRRTYEQYF
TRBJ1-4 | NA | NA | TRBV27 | TGTGCCAGCAGTGGTCAGCCTCCGGGGGAAAAACTGTTTTTT | CASSGQPPGEKLFF